This T cell receptor beta chain was retrieved from a study of shared clonotypes between healthy human individuals. Study-wide context: CD8 memory received one plate per donor, CD8 naive two, CD4 memory three and CD4 naive three.

Regarding this clone: Its antigen is still unknown.

Data came from immunoSEQ multiplex PCR; TCRdb stores just in-frame clones and leaves some out. Seen here are about 960,000 clones, 76% observed once, and the top ten hold approximately 1.5%. The CDR3 extends over 14 amino acids. Trimming stripped 4 bases from V and 2 bases from J, with 12 bases between. Germline V gene lookup returns CDR1 SGHKS and CDR2 YYEKEE (reference sequence). The study, taken as a whole, reports: Clonotype sharing among donors was expected to depend on sequencing depth.

Sequenced material: memory CD4+ T cells sorted from blood. Subset in this sample: CD45RA-negative fraction. The chain is built from TRBV5-5 and TRBJ1-2, with TRBD1 as a possible D gene (5 bases). This TCR came from a man aged 18 to 29 in good health. CDR3 coding DNA: TGTGCCAGCAGCCTCGGGACGGTCAACTATGGCTACACCTTC. Its translation is CASSLGTVNYGYTF.